This T cell receptor beta chain was sequenced in a study of T cells in Graves' hyperthyroidism and ophthalmopathy. General study findings and limits: Most thyroid-expanded clonotypes above 0.001 were also found in blood.

This clonotype was recorded many times. The antigen remains unidentified. The length of the CDR3 is 13 residues. CDR1 is SQVTM and CDR2 is ANQGSEA in the germline V gene. Trimming at V came to 6 bases and at J to 7 bases, leaving 8 bases not matched to a gene. Using RNA transcripts as the source, TCR beta CDR3 regions were amplified. Carried out on the TCR CDR3, a first-round RT-PCR used the HTBI primer set. TCRdb re-called the multiplex PCR reads with MiXCR, one entry per CDR3 protein. Among around 500,000 distinct CDR3 sequences listed, roughly 15% were seen once. Sequenced sample: blood. The chain has TRBV29-1 and TRBJ2-1, with TRBD2 identical over 8 bases. This TCR was sampled from a woman in her 40s with Graves' hyperthyroidism. The CDR3 reads CSVVKGLGNEQFF. The CDR3 region has the DNA TGCAGCGTAGTTAAGGGACTAGGAAATGAGCAGTTCTTC.